These 3 T cell receptor beta chains were all obtained from the same sample, sequenced in a study of Tregs in tolerant kidney transplant recipients. Profiling relied on immunoSEQ multiplex PCR, and the TCRdb table lists in-frame clones only, not all of them. The data show approximately 98,000 clones, with around 91% seen just once and approximately 0.3% held by the top ten. Source: CD4+ T cells from blood, taken before the transplant. All receptors come from a human donor who received a combined kidney and bone marrow transplant.

V usage is TRBV30 and J usage is TRBJ2-2; tentatively, D is TRBD1 (6 bases). Germline loops: CDR1 GTSNPN, CDR2 SVGIG (reference sequence). The V gene lost 5 bases and the J gene lost 1 base, with 11 bases spanning the gap. There are 14 residues in the CDR3. The CDR3 loop is CAWRPGQNTGELFF. The CDR3 DNA reads as TGTGCCTGGCGTCCGGGACAGAACACCGGGGAGCTGTTTTTT.

This chain uses TRBV7-7 with TRBJ2-2, with TRBD2 matching over 12 bases. Looked up from germline, CDR1 is SSHAT and CDR2 is FNYEAQ (reference sequence). The CDR3 spans 19 residues. Trimming took 5 bases from V and 6 from J; bases not matched to a gene: 16. The CDR3 DNA sequence: TGTGCCAGCAGCCCAATGATCACGACTAGCGGGAGATTGGCCGGGGAGCTGTTTTTT. This gives the protein CASSPMITTSGRLAGELFF.

CDR3 residues: CASSYSWQGGGGELFF. CDR3 in DNA: TGTGCCAGCAGTTACTCGTGGCAGGGCGGTGGCGGGGAGCTGTTTTTT. This chain connects TRBV6-5 to TRBJ2-2, with D maybe TRBD1 (5 bases). The CDR3 is 16 residues long. Per germline, CDR1 MNHEY and CDR2 SVGAGI. With 0 bases removed from V and 7 bases from J, the gap between germline ends came to 15 bases.